Listed here are 14 T cell receptor beta chains from one sample, sequenced in a study of blood T cell repertoires in COVID-19 (dated by TCRdb to 2020 to 2022). Libraries were built with the immunoSEQ multiplex PCR assay. TCRdb's version of the immuneACCESS table is confined to in-frame rearrangements and falls short of the full clone set. An unresolved V gene accounts for under half of the shortfall where checked; the remainder is of unknown origin. The table for this sample lists 300,000 to 500,000 clones; 70% to 90% of them were counted only once. The ten largest clones add up to 2% to 2.5% of the sample. Sequenced: PBMCs or T cells enriched from blood (not recorded which). These receptor sequences come from a woman between 40 and 55 years old with acute COVID-19.

CDR3 in DNA: TGTGCCAGCAGCTTGAGTATCTACAGCTTCTTT. Translated: CASSLSIYSFF. The chain links TRBV7-9 to TRBJ1-1, with D unresolved. Per germline, CDR1 SEHNR and CDR2 FQNEAQ (reference sequence). The V end lost 3 bases, the J end lost 14 bases, and 13 bases lay between the germline ends. The CDR3 spans 11 residues.

The chain carries TRBV9 and TRBJ1-1; no definite D call. V was pared by 0 bases and J by 1 base, with 4 bases between. This CDR3 region has 13 residues. Germline CDR1 reads SGDLS; CDR2 reads YYNGEE. This CDR3 reads CASSVATNTEAFF. CDR3 coding DNA: TGTGCCAGCAGCGTAGCTACGAACACTGAAGCTTTCTTT.

The chain uses TRBV5-6 and TRBJ2-3, with 8 nucleotides matching TRBD2. V was clipped by 2 bases and J by 3 bases; unmatched bases: 8. Germline V gene data show CDR1 as SGHDT and CDR2 as YYEEEE. This CDR3 spans 16 amino acids. In DNA form, the CDR3 reads TGTGCCAGCAGCTTAGTCCCAGCGGGGGCAACAGATACGCAGTATTTT. Translated: CASSLVPAGATDTQYF. The full variable domain, in which reference TRBV5-6 and TRBJ2-3 provide the parts outside the CDR3, is DAGVTQSPTHLIKTRGQQVTLRCSPKSGHDTVSWYQQALGQGPQFIFQYYEEEERQRGNFPDRFSGHQFPNYSSELNVNALLLGDSALYLCASSLVPAGATDTQYFGPGTRLTVL.

The rearrangement links TRBV7-2 to TRBJ2-2, with TRBD2 identical over 10 bases. The junction had 2 bases not matched to a gene; V was cut back by 6 bases and J by 1 base. The CDR3 totals 15 residues. Per the germline V gene, CDR1 is SGHTA and CDR2 is FQGNSA. CDR3 DNA sequence: TGTGCCAGCAGGGCTAGCGGGGGGAACACCGGGGAGCTGTTTTTT. Amino acid sequence: CASRASGGNTGELFF.

This clone was observed a handful of times. V gene TRBV11-3 combines with J gene TRBJ1-4; D is unresolved. The CDR3 is 13 amino acids. CDR1 is SGHNT, CDR2 YENEEA, per germline. V gave up 2 bases and J gave up 4 bases, with 5 bases separating them. In nucleotides, the CDR3 is TGTGCCAGCAGCTTAAACAATAATGAAAAACTGTTTTTT. Translation gives CASSLNNNEKLFF.

V usage is TRBV18 and J usage is TRBJ2-7; perhaps TRBD1 as D (6 bases). The CDR3 runs to 14 residues. Germline CDR1 KGHSH, CDR2 LQKENI. With 5 bases removed from V and 4 bases from J, the gap between germline ends came to 15 bases. CDR3 in DNA: TGTGCCAGCTCAGGAGGCAGGGGAAATTACGAGCAGTACTTC. This encodes CASSGGRGNYEQYF.

This clone was counted only a few times. The V and J genes are TRBV13 and TRBJ1-2; D uncertain. This CDR3 contains 12 residues. Per germline, CDR1 PRHDT and CDR2 FYEKMQ (reference sequence). V dropped 0 bases and J dropped 4 bases, with 3 bases sitting between them. In DNA, the CDR3 is TGTGCCAGCAGCTTAGGCCTCTATGGCTACACCTTC. It yields the protein CASSLGLYGYTF.

The CDR3 region is CASANRSRAFYGYTF. The CDR3 DNA sequence: TGTGCCAGCGCAAACAGATCCAGGGCATTCTATGGCTACACCTTC. The rearrangement joins TRBV6-5 to TRBJ1-2; maybe TRBD1 (5 bases). Trimming took off 8 bases at V and 4 bases at J, with 20 bases between the two ends. CDR1 is MNHEY and CDR2 is SVGAGI in the germline V gene. There are 15 residues in the CDR3.

The chain uses TRBV5-4 and TRBJ1-2; 8 bases map to TRBD1. This CDR3 has 16 amino acids. With 3 bases clipped from V and 8 bases from J, the junction kept 15 bases outside the gene matches. Germline lookup yields CDR1 SGHNT and CDR2 YYREEE (reference sequence). CDR3 nucleotides: TGTGCCAGCAGCTACCAAATTGGCAGGGGGCGTGGAGGCTACACCTTC. It encodes CASSYQIGRGRGGYTF.

The chain combines TRBV9 with TRBJ1-2; D remains unclear. Trimming left V 3 bases short and J 5 bases short, with 11 bases between. CDR1 and CDR2 (germline): SGDLS, YYNGEE. The CDR3 is 13 residues long. The CDR3 spells CASSAPLTYGYTF. CDR3 nucleotide sequence: TGTGCCAGCAGCGCCCCACTGACTTATGGCTACACCTTC.

The V and J genes are TRBV18 and TRBJ1-5, with 7 bases fitting TRBD1. The germline gives CDR1 KGHSH, CDR2 LQKENI. The CDR3 has 14 amino acids. V was pared by 3 bases and J by 6 bases, with 5 bases of the junction left unmatched. The CDR3 here is CASSPPGGSQPQHF. The CDR3 nucleotides read TGTGCCAGCTCACCCCCAGGGGGTAGTCAGCCCCAGCATTTT.

This chain uses TRBV5-1 with TRBJ1-1; possible D gene TRBD1, 5 bases. CDR1 is SGHRS and CDR2 is YFSETQ in the germline V gene. The CDR3 has 16 residues. With 0 bases removed from V and 1 base from J, the gap between germline ends came to 13 bases. The CDR3 region is CASSLVPVGGNTEAFF. The CDR3, as DNA: TGCGCCAGCAGCTTGGTTCCCGTCGGGGGGAACACTGAAGCTTTCTTT. The complete variable domain, with remaining parts taken from reference TRBV5-1 and TRBJ1-1, reads KAGVTQTPRYLIKTRGQQVTLSCSPISGHRSVSWYQQTPGQGLQFLFEYFSETQRNKGNFPGRFSGRQFSNSRSEMNVSTLELGDSALYLCASSLVPVGGNTEAFFGQGTRLTVV.

The genes are TRBV7-9 and TRBJ2-1; D may be TRBD2 (5 bases). CDR1 and CDR2 (germline): SEHNR, FQNEAQ (reference sequence). The length of the CDR3 is 17 residues. Trimming shortened V by 5 bases and J by 0 bases, and 17 bases separated the two germline ends. The CDR3 DNA follows: TGTGCCAGCAGCGCCGGCCTGACGGGAAACTCCTACAATGAGCAGTTCTTC. Encoded protein: CASSAGLTGNSYNEQFF. Filled out from reference TRBV7-9 and TRBJ2-1, the complete variable domain reads DTGVSQNPRHKITKRGQNVTFRCDPISEHNRLYWYRQTLGQGPEFLTYFQNEAQLEKSRLLSDRFSAERPKGSFSTLEIQRTEQGDSAMYLCASSAGLTGNSYNEQFFGPGTRLTVL.

V is TRBV18 and J is TRBJ2-5; D might be TRBD2 (5 bases). The CDR3 has 16 residues. The V end was cut by 1 base, the J end by 3 bases, with 15 bases between. The V gene's germline CDR1 is KGHSH and CDR2 LQKENI. The CDR3 reads CASSPQERSFKETQYF. In DNA form, the CDR3 reads TGTGCCAGCTCACCACAAGAGCGGAGCTTTAAAGAGACCCAGTACTTC.